This TCR beta chain originates from a study of cytomegalovirus exposure and HLA in healthy donors. Notes on the study in general: The availability of immune exposure information extended only to CMV serostatus.

This CDR3 is 17 amino acids long. From germline, CDR1 is SGHTA and CDR2 FQGNSA. Trimming took 6 bases from V and 4 from J; bases not matched to a gene: 8. Note on this clone: Antigen specificity is unknown.

It was with 60 Vbeta and 13 Jbeta primers that the PCR ran. Under the authors' procedure: As a later analysis found, there were 80 million or so unique TCR beta chains, of which approximately 10 million were shared. Produced via immunoSEQ multiplex PCR; TCRdb's table is partial and in-frame only. V, J and clone size derive from that table, while D and trimming were established from the DNA sequence. The table lists more than 200,000 clones, around 64% of them singletons. The sequenced material came from PBMCs. This rearrangement joins TRBV7-2 to TRBJ2-5; TRBD2 agrees at 16 bases. This clonotype originated in a man aged 40-55 years in good health and CMV-seropositive. CDR3 DNA: TGTGCCAGCAGTTACGGGACTAGCGGGGGGGCTCGAGAGACCCAGTACTTC. This gives the protein CASSYGTSGGARETQYF.